What follows describes a single T cell receptor beta chain. The antigen remains undetermined. The data derive from a study of beta chain features in type 1 diabetes. Study observations and caveats: Among patients, naive, central memory and Treg TCRB repertoires appeared more similar than among healthy donors.

Sequencing targeted expressed TCRB transcripts, as all isolated RNA had been reverse transcribed. The method was immunoSEQ multiplex PCR; TCRdb's version includes in-frame clones alone and lacks a portion of them. The sample lists just over 600,000 clones, 15% to 18% occurring once. Deletions cut 2 bases from V and 1 base from J, with 11 bases between. The CDR3 is made up of 15 amino acids. Germline loops: CDR1 SGHNT, CDR2 YYREEE (reference sequence). Using CD45RO/CCR7/CD25/CD127/CD95/CD27, CD4+ naive, central memory, regulatory and stem cell-like memory cells were sorted. V gene TRBV5-4 combines with J gene TRBJ2-3; a weak D match, TRBD2 (7 bases). Sequencing was done on a sample of naive CD4+ T cells from blood. The TCR originated in a man between 18 and 29 years old in good health. The CDR3 coding sequence is TGTGCCAGCAGCTTCGCGGGGGCCCGCACAGATACGCAGTATTTT. Protein: CASSFAGARTDTQYF.